This T cell receptor beta chain comes out of a study of T cells in localized non-small cell lung cancer. TCRdb's copy holds only in-frame clones and misses some; the assay was immunoSEQ multiplex PCR. The table has about 17,000 clones, around 82% seen once; the top ten hold roughly 34%. Overall study findings and caveats: Uninvolved adjacent lung showed peak T cell clonality, exceeding tumor. A median of roughly 52 of the top 100 tumor clones appeared in adjacent lung, which was paired and uninvolved. Heterogeneity cannot be ruled out, as sequencing used one tumor region only.

Turning to this clone: Its antigen is unknown.

The sequencing used peripheral blood, collected before any cancer treatment. This TCR derives from a male donor aged 60 or over with stage III lung adenocarcinoma.

The CDR3 loop is CASSESAGGDYNEQFF. Here the CDR3 DNA reads TGTGCCAGCAGTGAATCAGCGGGGGGCGACTACAATGAGCAGTTCTTC. The gene calls are TRBV6-4 and TRBJ2-1, with 9 bases fitting TRBD2. This CDR3 region has 16 residues. The germline gives CDR1 MRHNA, CDR2 SNTAGT. The J segment lost 3 bases and the V segment lost 3 bases, leaving 6 bases of the junction unmatched.